These 8 T cell receptor beta chains came from one sample sequenced in a study of T cell repertoires in cytomegalovirus infection. TCRdb reprocessed the reads via MiXCR and lists one record per CDR3 protein. Of about 300,000 distinct CDR3 sequences in the sample, about a tenth were seen once. The sample comprised PBMCs. All receptors derive from a human donor in good health (CMV status not recorded). Some clones in this sample may be carry-over from other donors' samples.

The chain couples TRBV6-6 to TRBJ2-2; D remains unclear. The germline V gene has CDR1 MNHNY and CDR2 SVGAGI (reference sequence). The CDR3 has 14 residues. V lost 6 bases, J lost 4 bases, and 12 bases lay in between. CDR3 nucleotides: TGTGCCAGCAGCCTGGACCTGACCACCGGGGAGCTGTTTTTT. It yields the protein CASSLDLTTGELFF.

This clonotype was recorded at least ten times. This sequence joins TRBV12-3 or TRBV12-4 and TRBJ2-6, with D maybe TRBD2 (6 bases). The CDR3 length is 16 residues. V was pared by 6 bases and J by 2 bases, with 14 bases between. The CDR3: CASSYFGGTGANVLTF. CDR3 coding DNA: TGTGCCAGCAGCTACTTTGGGGGGACTGGGGCCAACGTCCTGACTTTC.

This clonotype was recorded at least ten times. The chain is built from TRBV12-3 or TRBV12-4 and TRBJ1-5; no firm D call. V was cut by 5 bases and J by 9 bases, with 14 bases left in between. This CDR3 region has 13 residues. This chain's CDR3 is CASSPDLRGPQHF. The CDR3 DNA follows: TGTGCCAGCAGTCCGGACCTTCGGGGGCCCCAGCATTTT.

This clonotype has at least ten counts. This sequence joins TRBV12-5 and TRBJ1-5; D remains ambiguous. The CDR3 totals 12 residues. Trimming took 1 base from V and 5 from J, leaving 3 bases between them. Germline V gene lookup returns CDR1 LGHNT and CDR2 FRNRAP. The CDR3 sequence is CASGLGDQPQHF. The DNA for the CDR3 is TGTGCTAGTGGTTTGGGTGATCAGCCCCAGCATTTT.

This clonotype showed up many times. The junction and the germline gene differ at one end; a read error may be behind it. The V gene is TRBV19, the J gene TRBJ1-6; D not certain. CDR1 and CDR2 (germline): LNHDA, SQIVND (reference sequence). This CDR3 contains 15 residues. The CDR3 is CASSLDDGIASPLHF. CDR3 nucleotides: TGTGCCAGTAGTTTAGACGACGGTATTGCTTCACCCCTCCACTTT.

With regard to this clonotype: Just one base apart from a much larger clone, this may be a read error. The chain recombines TRBV28 with TRBJ1-4, with 9 nucleotides matching TRBD1. Germline CDR1 MDHEN, CDR2 SYDVKM. This CDR3 is built from 14 residues. V lost 6 bases and J lost 6; bases outside the gene matches: 5. The CDR3 here is CASRDRGIHEKLFF. The CDR3 coding sequence is TGTGCCAGCAGGGACAGGGGAATACATGAAAAACTGTTTTTT.

This clonotype was detected many times. V is TRBV20-1 and J is TRBJ1-5; maybe TRBD1 (6 bases). The germline V gene encodes CDR1 DFQATT and CDR2 SNEGSKA (reference sequence). V was trimmed by 7 bases and J by 5 bases, leaving 15 bases between them. CDR3 size: 13 residues. The CDR3 DNA follows: TGCAGTGTCCCACGGGGGGCGGATCAGCCCCAGCATTTT. Its translation is CSVPRGADQPQHF.

This clonotype has ten or more counts. The V gene is TRBV5-1, the J gene TRBJ1-1; D gene ambiguous. The CDR3 runs to 15 residues. The germline V gene has CDR1 SGHRS and CDR2 YFSETQ. Trimming took 0 bases from V and 0 from J, leaving 9 bases between them. The CDR3 nucleotides are TGCGCCAGCAGCTTGGCTCAGAGCATGAACACTGAAGCTTTCTTT. Its translation: CASSLAQSMNTEAFF.